Sequencing of this T cell receptor (beta chain) was carried out in a study of T cell repertoires in cytomegalovirus infection. TCRdb processed the reads anew with MiXCR; each CDR3 protein has one entry. In the table there are some 500,000 distinct CDR3 sequences, about 33% of which are singletons. There are 15 residues in the CDR3. Trimming shortened V by 0 bases and J by 9 bases, and 12 bases separated the two germline ends. Per germline, CDR1 LGHDT and CDR2 YNNKEL (reference sequence). Worth noting for this clonotype: As yet, its antigen is unknown.

V gene TRBV3-1 combines with J gene TRBJ1-6; D gene ambiguous. The material sequenced was cultured PBMCs, taken from culture after CMV antigen stimulation. This clonotype was obtained from a human donor in good health (CMV status not recorded). Some clones in this sample may be carry-over from other donors' samples. DNA for the CDR3: TGTGCCAGCAGCCAAGATCGGCCCAGCAGTTCACCCCTCCACTTT. It specifies CASSQDRPSSSPLHF.